The TCR beta chain under discussion was sequenced for a study of shared clonotypes between healthy human individuals. Terminally differentiated effector memory CD45RA+ cells were excluded from the naive CD8 cells, which were CD45RO-negative and positively selected for CCR7. The CDR3 runs 18 residues. Unmatched junction bases numbered 18, after V lost 10 bases and J lost 1 base. Looked up from germline, CDR1 is SNHLY and CDR2 is FYNNEI. Repertoires were generated with immunoSEQ multiplex PCR, while TCRdb's copy carries only in-frame clones and drops some. This sample has around 1.9 million clones, with roughly 91% found just once.

The specimen was naive CD8+ T cells from PBMCs. V is TRBV2 and J is TRBJ2-1, with 8 bases identical to TRBD2. This clonotype originated in a man younger than 35 in good health. Some clones in this sample may be carry-over from other donors' samples. CDR3 DNA: TGTGCCACAAACCCACACCCACCGGGAGGGAGTTCCTACAATGAGCAGTTCTTC. Protein: CATNPHPPGGSSYNEQFF.